These 29 T cell receptor beta chains came from one sample sequenced in a study of T cells in women clearing cervical HPV infection. Sequencing was performed with immunoSEQ multiplex PCR; in TCRdb, only in-frame clones are kept and a portion is missing. This listing includes some 39,000 clones. The sample taken for sequencing was blood buffy coat. The source is a woman aged 18 to 75 with a cervical HPV16 infection that either progressed to CIN3+ or cleared (not recorded which).

A note on this clone: The junction departs from the called germline gene at one end, perhaps through a read error. The read halts 3 residues ahead of the CDR3 end, with the missing end drawn from the germline J gene. The same CDR3 can be traced to other DNA sequences in this sample. The chain has TRBV7-8 and TRBJ1-3; the match to TRBD1 covers 9 bases. The CDR3 has 15 amino acids. Germline values: CDR1 SGHVS, CDR2 FQNEAQ. The CDR3 loop reads CASSWTGAVGNTIYF. The sequenced CDR3 bases are TGTGCCAGCAGTTGGACAGGGGCAGTCGGAAACACG.

On this clone itself: The CDR3 goes on 3 residues after the read ends, and that part is filled in from the germline J gene. The J gene is TRBJ1-2, the V gene TRBV19, with 7 positions matching TRBD1. The CDR3 runs 17 residues. The V gene end was trimmed by 5 bases and the J gene end by 4 bases; junction bases not matched to a gene: 16. From germline, CDR1 is LNHDA and CDR2 SQIVND (reference sequence). The sequenced CDR3 bases are TGTGCCAGTAGTGCCCAGACAGGGTCGAAATTGAGCTATGGC. Residues: CASSAQTGSKLSYG. The full CDR3 sequence reads CASSAQTGSKLSYGYTF. Drawing the rest from reference TRBV19 and TRBJ1-2, the complete variable domain is DGGITQSPKYLFRKEGQNVTLSCEQNLNHDAMYWYRQDPGQGLRLIYYSQIVNDFQKGDIAEGYSVSREKKESFPLTVTSAQKNPTAFYLCASSAQTGSKLSYGYTFGSGTRLTVV.

This chain's CDR3 is CAWRRTTTEAFF. CDR3 DNA, as far as it was read: TGTGCCTGGAGACGGACAACGACTGAA. The chain recombines TRBV30 with TRBJ1-1; TRBD1 is a possible D gene (5 bases). The read ends 3 residues early relative to the CDR3; the germline J gene fills the gap. This CDR3 contains 12 residues. The ends were cut back, 3 bases at V and 5 bases at J, with 10 bases in the middle. Germline V lookup: CDR1 GTSNPN, CDR2 SVGIG (reference sequence).

Of note for this clone: The read ends 3 residues early relative to the CDR3; the germline J gene fills the gap. The chain employs TRBV20-1 and TRBJ2-3, with TRBD2 matching over 7 bases. V trimming: 0 bases; J trimming: 3 bases; junction bases outside the gene matches: 6. The CDR3 has 15 amino acids. Germline CDR1 DFQATT, CDR2 SNEGSKA (reference sequence). The chain's CDR3 is CSARDQWRGTDTQYF. The CDR3 bases that were read are TGCAGTGCTAGAGATCAATGGCGGGGGACAGATACG.

As concerns this clone: From the germline J gene comes the end of the CDR3, since the read stops 3 residues before it. The V and J genes are TRBV5-1 and TRBJ1-1; TRBD1 agrees at 8 bases. Per germline, CDR1 SGHRS and CDR2 YFSETQ. The CDR3 is 13 amino acids. Trimming removed 4 bases from V and 5 bases from J; junction bases left unmatched: 4. Partial CDR3 DNA: TGCGCCAGCAGCCAGGGGGCCGATACTGAA. Its protein is CASSQGADTE. The whole CDR3 protein reads CASSQGADTEAFF.

In regard to this clone: The CDR3 goes on 3 residues after the read ends, and that part is filled in from the germline J gene. The chain uses TRBV5-5 and TRBJ2-3, with a possible D match to TRBD2 (5 bases). The CDR3 is made up of 14 amino acids. Per the germline V gene, CDR1 is SGHKS and CDR2 is YYEKEE (reference sequence). The CDR3 bases that were read are TGTGCCAGCAGCTTCACGGACTCTCAAGAGACG. This sequence encodes CASSFTDSQET. The entire CDR3 protein is CASSFTDSQETQYF.

In the case of this clone: The read ends 3 residues early relative to the CDR3; the germline J gene fills the gap. This chain connects TRBV20-1 to TRBJ1-5; D not certain. V was clipped by 3 bases and J by 0 bases, with 12 bases between them. This CDR3 comprises 15 residues. CDR1 and CDR2 from the germline V gene are DFQATT and SNEGSKA (reference sequence). Partial CDR3 DNA: TGCAGTGCTAGGTCCGAGACACATAGCAATCAGCCC. Translated: CSARSETHSNQP. The whole CDR3 region reads CSARSETHSNQPQHF.

In regard to this clone: Sequence at one end of the junction differs from germline and may be a read error. The sequenced fragment ends 3 residues before the CDR3 boundary, so the rest is inferred from the germline J gene. The chain employs TRBV4-2 and TRBJ2-2; 7 bases line up with TRBD2. Germline lookup yields CDR1 LGHNA and CDR2 YNFKEQ. The CDR3 covers 15 residues. The CDR3 is CASSQDGTIRGELFF. CDR3 DNA, as far as it was read: TGCGCCAGCAGCCAAGATGGGACTATTCGCGGGGAG.

In regard to this clone: The CDR3 end falls 3 residues outside the read, so it is completed with the germline J gene. The genes are TRBV20-1 and TRBJ1-1; D is ambiguous. Germline assignment: CDR1 DFQATT and CDR2 SNEGSKA (reference sequence). This CDR3 region has 11 residues. The CDR3 sequence is CSASGGGGAFF. The sequenced part of the CDR3 DNA is TGCAGTGCTAGTGGTGGTGGCGGA.

With respect to this clone: The CDR3 extends 3 residues past the end of the read, so its final part is completed from the germline J gene. The chain employs TRBV11-2 and TRBJ2-5; TRBD2 agrees at 8 bases. V shed 5 bases, J shed 2 bases, and the junction held 7 bases outside the gene matches. Germline lookup yields CDR1 SGHAT and CDR2 FQNNGV. The CDR3 sequence is 15 residues long. CDR3: CASSPLRGGQETQYF. Partial CDR3 DNA: TGTGCCAGCAGCCCCCTCCGGGGGGGGCAAGAGACC.

To note about this clone: The CDR3 is cut off 3 residues early in the read; its end comes from the germline J gene. The V gene is TRBV29-1, the J gene TRBJ1-1; D may be TRBD1 (5 bases). V was shortened by 4 bases and J by 3 bases, with 12 bases between the two germline ends. The CDR3 runs to 13 residues. CDR1 is SQVTM, CDR2 ANQGSEA, per germline. The sequenced part of the CDR3 DNA is TGCAGCGTTGTTGGCCAAGGGGACACTGAA. Encoded protein: CSVVGQGDTE. The CDR3 reads in full as CSVVGQGDTEAFF. Full variable domain (outside the CDR3, taken from reference TRBV29-1 and TRBJ1-1): SAVISQKPSRDICQRGTSLTIQCQVDSQVTMMFWYRQQPGQSLTLIATANQGSEATYESGFVIDKFPISRPNLTFSTLTVSNMSPEDSSIYLCSVVGQGDTEAFFGQGTRLTVV.

Of note for this clone: Read data end 3 residues before the CDR3 end; the end is taken from the germline J gene. This chain links TRBV7-2 with TRBJ1-2; TRBD1 agrees at 9 bases. J gave up 4 bases and V 5 bases, and 5 bases lay outside the gene matches. The germline V gene has CDR1 SGHTA and CDR2 FQGNSA. The CDR3 spans 14 residues. The CDR3 is CASSTHRGLYGYTF. CDR3 DNA, as far as it was read: TGTGCCAGCAGCACTCACAGGGGGCTCTATGGC. Complete variable domain (other parts from reference TRBV7-2 and TRBJ1-2): GAGVSQSPSNKVTEKGKDVELRCDPISGHTALYWYRQSLGQGLEFLIYFQGNSAPDKSGLPSDRFSAERTGGSVSTLTIQRTQQEDSAVYLCASSTHRGLYGYTFGSGTRLTVV.

In the case of this clone: Read sequence stops 3 residues before the CDR3 end, and the germline J gene provides the missing end. J is TRBJ2-5 and V is TRBV10-1; TRBD2 agrees at 11 bases. CDR3 length: 15 residues. Germline trimming cut 2 bases from V and 5 bases from J; bases unmatched to any gene: 4. The germline V gene encodes CDR1 WNHNN and CDR2 SYGVQD (reference sequence). The CDR3 DNA, read in part, is TGCGCCAGCAGTGAGGTAGCGGGGGGGAAGGAGACC. Its translation is CASSEVAGGKET. The CDR3 as a whole reads CASSEVAGGKETQYF.

A note on this clone: The read is 3 residues too short to cover the CDR3 end, so that end is filled in from the germline J gene. The chain carries TRBV6-1 and TRBJ2-3; 8 bases line up with TRBD2. The germline CDR1 and CDR2 sequences are MNHNS and SASEGT. This CDR3 contains 15 residues. The CDR3 is CASSESGGRQETQYF. The DNA read from the CDR3 is TGTGCCAGCAGTGAGAGCGGGGGCCGTCAAGAGACG.

To note about this clone: The CDR3 end is not reached by the read, which stops 3 residues before it; the germline J gene fills it in. The chain has TRBV19 and TRBJ2-4, with 7 positions matching TRBD1. CDR1 and CDR2 (germline): LNHDA, SQIVND (reference sequence). The CDR3 runs to 13 residues. The CDR3 loop reads CASQGDTPYGQYF. The sequenced part of the CDR3 DNA is TGTGCCAGCCAGGGGGACACCCCCTATGGT.

A note on this clone: From the germline J gene comes the end of the CDR3, since the read stops 3 residues before it. The rearrangement joins TRBV5-1 to TRBJ1-1, with D possibly being TRBD1 (5 bases). Germline values: CDR1 SGHRS, CDR2 YFSETQ. The CDR3 consists of 13 residues. The V gene lost 4 bases and the J gene lost 2 bases, with 9 bases spanning the gap. CDR3 DNA, as far as it was read: TGCGCCAGCAGCAGGGGCACTAACACTGAA. Translation gives CASSRGTNTE. The whole CDR3 region reads CASSRGTNTEAFF.

The CDR3 protein is CASSLQGAIAYEQYF. The covered CDR3 bases are TGTGCCAGCAGCTTACAGGGGGCCATTGCCTACGAG. J is TRBJ2-7 and V is TRBV7-8; 8 bases are a match to TRBD1. The CDR3 goes on 3 residues after the read ends, and that part is filled in from the germline J gene. CDR1 and CDR2 from the germline V gene are SGHVS and FQNEAQ. The CDR3 is 15 amino acids. J lost 2 bases, V lost 2 bases, and 5 bases had no gene match. The variable domain in full, with the rest retrieved from reference TRBV7-8 and TRBJ2-7, is GAGVSQSPRYKVAKRGQDVALRCDPISGHVSLFWYQQALGQGPEFLTYFQNEAQLDKSGLPSDRFFAERPEGSVSTLKIQRTQQEDSAVYLCASSLQGAIAYEQYFGPGTRLTVT.

Partial CDR3 DNA: TGCGCCAGCAGCCGGGAGGAGGGGTCCACCTATGGC. It encodes CASSREEGSTYG. The whole CDR3 reads CASSREEGSTYGYTF. The rearrangement links TRBV5-1 to TRBJ1-2; a weak D match, TRBD1 (5 bases). The CDR3 extends 3 residues past the end of the read, so its final part is completed from the germline J gene. The V end was cut by 4 bases, the J end by 4 bases, with 17 bases between. The CDR3 extends over 15 amino acids. Per germline, CDR1 SGHRS and CDR2 YFSETQ.

In the case of this clone: The read halts 3 residues ahead of the CDR3 end, with the missing end drawn from the germline J gene. This rearrangement joins TRBV20-1 to TRBJ1-5; unclear D gene. The V end lost 1 base, the J end lost 0 bases, and 4 bases lay between the germline ends. The CDR3 contains 13 residues. The V gene's germline CDR1 is DFQATT and CDR2 SNEGSKA (reference sequence). CDR3 region: CSARVDSNQPQHF. CDR3 DNA (partial): TGCAGTGCTAGAGTAGATAGCAATCAGCCC.

To note about this clone: Sequencing ends 3 residues short of the CDR3 end; the germline J gene provides the rest. V usage is TRBV14 and J usage is TRBJ2-1, with 7 bases that match TRBD2. The CDR3 consists of 18 residues. Trimming removed 1 base from V and 5 bases from J; junction bases left unmatched: 14. Germline-derived CDR1 and CDR2 are SGHDN and FVKESK. The CDR3 loop is CASSQGREGLSNNNEQFF. CDR3 DNA (partial): TGTGCCAGCAGCCAAGGACGCGAGGGACTATCCAATAACAATGAG.

About this clone itself: The read ends 3 residues before the CDR3 terminus; that terminus is restored from the germline J gene. In the same sample, other DNA sequences code for this CDR3. This chain connects TRBV5-1 to TRBJ1-3; 7 positions match TRBD1. This CDR3 comprises 17 residues. The junction had 6 bases not matched to a gene; V was cut back by 0 bases and J by 0 bases. Germline V lookup: CDR1 SGHRS, CDR2 YFSETQ. Partial CDR3 DNA: TGCGCCAGCAGCTTGGCCTCCTCAGGGGGCTCTGGAAACACC. Translated: CASSLASSGGSGNT. The whole CDR3 region reads CASSLASSGGSGNTIYF.

Concerning this clone itself: The CDR3 end lies 3 residues beyond the end of the read and is filled in from the germline J gene. This chain joins TRBV20-1 and TRBJ2-1; 9 bases match TRBD2. The CDR3 loop spans 16 amino acids. Per the germline V gene, CDR1 is DFQATT and CDR2 is SNEGSKA (reference sequence). V was pared by 0 bases and J by 8 bases, with 11 bases of the junction left unmatched. Incomplete CDR3 DNA: TGCAGTGCTAGAGATGTGGGCGGGGGGGCCTATTATGAG. This translates into CSARDVGGGAYYE. The CDR3 in its entirety is CSARDVGGGAYYEQFF.

In the case of this clone: The read ends 3 residues before the CDR3 terminus; that terminus is restored from the germline J gene. The chain is built from TRBV9 and TRBJ2-1, with a weak D call TRBD2 (6 bases). Germline assignment: CDR1 SGDLS and CDR2 YYNGEE. V lost 0 bases, J lost 1 base, and 11 bases lay in between. This CDR3 spans 16 amino acids. The CDR3 bases that were read are TGTGCCAGCAGCGTAGGGGGGGACCCGTCCTACAATGAG. It is translated as CASSVGGDPSYNE. In full, the CDR3 is CASSVGGDPSYNEQFF.

Concerning this clone itself: The read gets to within 3 residues of the CDR3 end, and the germline J gene fills in the rest. The rearrangement joins TRBV10-3 to TRBJ1-6, with 7 bases fitting TRBD1. The germline V gene has CDR1 ENHRY and CDR2 SYGVKD. V lost 6 bases, J lost 8 bases, and 7 bases stayed unmatched. This CDR3 has 14 residues. The DNA read from the CDR3 is TGTGCCATCAGGGGGACAGCGTCAGATTCACCC. Its translation is CAIRGTASDSP. The whole CDR3 reads CAIRGTASDSPLHF.

To note about this clone: The read comes to an end 3 residues before the CDR3 does, leaving the germline J gene to fill in the end. The chain uses TRBV7-8 and TRBJ1-1, with TRBD1 as a possible D gene (5 bases). CDR1 is SGHVS and CDR2 is FQNEAQ in the germline V gene. The CDR3 sequence is 15 residues long. The germline V and J ends were trimmed by 2 bases and 6 bases, with 16 bases remaining between them. The CDR3 loop is CASSLQRAGVPEAFF. The part of the CDR3 DNA that was read is TGTGCCAGCAGCTTACAGCGGGCGGGGGTCCCTGAA.

Concerning this clone: Sequencing ends 3 residues short of the CDR3 end; the germline J gene provides the rest. The chain employs TRBV5-6 and TRBJ2-5; 7 bases agree with TRBD1. The CDR3 is made up of 13 amino acids. The J segment lost 4 bases and the V segment lost 3 bases, leaving 3 bases of the junction unmatched. Germline V gives CDR1 SGHDT, CDR2 YYEEEE. The CDR3 region is CASSWGQSETQYF. Partial CDR3 DNA: TGTGCCAGCAGCTGGGGACAGTCAGAGACC. Together with reference TRBV5-6 and TRBJ2-5, the CDR3 gives the full variable domain: DAGVTQSPTHLIKTRGQQVTLRCSPKSGHDTVSWYQQALGQGPQFIFQYYEEEERQRGNFPDRFSGHQFPNYSSELNVNALLLGDSALYLCASSWGQSETQYFGPGTRLLVL.

About this clone itself: Sequencing ends 3 residues short of the CDR3 end; the germline J gene provides the rest. V gene TRBV12-3 or TRBV12-4 combines with J gene TRBJ1-5, with D possibly TRBD1 on 5 matching bases. This CDR3 is 16 amino acids long. The V end lost 8 bases, the J end lost 0 bases, and 17 bases lay between the germline ends. CDR3 DNA (partial): TGTGCCAGCGGATCGGGGGTGGGTATTAGCAATCAGCCC. The encoded protein is CASGSGVGISNQP. The whole CDR3 protein reads CASGSGVGISNQPQHF.

A note on this clone: The read falls 3 residues short of the CDR3 end, and the missing part is taken from the germline J gene. The V call is TRBV14, the J call TRBJ1-2; D ambiguous. The CDR3 loop spans 13 amino acids. Germline values: CDR1 SGHDN, CDR2 FVKESK. The part of the CDR3 DNA that was read is TGTGCCAGCAGCCAAGTACCGGAGCGGGGC. Residues: CASSQVPERG. The CDR3 as a whole reads CASSQVPERGYTF.

For this clone: The read terminates 3 residues ahead of where the CDR3 ends, so the germline J gene completes it. The chain employs TRBV12-3 or TRBV12-4 and TRBJ2-5; tentatively, D is TRBD2 (6 bases). The germline V and J ends were trimmed by 4 bases and 2 bases, with 14 bases remaining between them. The CDR3 extends over 15 amino acids. CDR3 loop: CASSSGDARQETQYF. The covered CDR3 bases are TGTGCCAGCAGTTCGGGGGACGCTCGACAAGAGACC.